Shown below are 7 T cell receptor beta chains from a single sample sequenced in a study of neoadjuvant anti-PD-1 for oral cavity cancer. TCRdb keeps only in-frame clones here, not all; method: immunoSEQ multiplex PCR. Of about 14,000 clones in the sample, 70% to 75% were seen once. This specimen was PBMCs, taken before nivolumab (anti-PD-1) treatment. The receptors were sampled from a person between 40 and 85 years old with oral cavity squamous cell carcinoma.

V is TRBV7-9 and J is TRBJ1-2; 10 bases are shared with TRBD1. V lost 5 bases to trimming and J lost 5 bases; unmatched junction nucleotides: 5. This CDR3 has 14 residues. Per the germline V gene, CDR1 is SEHNR and CDR2 is FQNEAQ (reference sequence). CDR3 residues: CASSLLGQGYGYTF. In nucleotides, the CDR3 is TGTGCCAGCAGCCTACTGGGACAGGGGTATGGCTACACCTTC.

The V call is TRBV29-1, the J call TRBJ2-5; no clear D. The CDR3 totals 12 residues. V was cut by 3 bases and J by 2 bases, with 7 bases left in between. Per the germline V gene, CDR1 is SQVTM and CDR2 is ANQGSEA. The CDR3 nucleotides are TGCAGCGTTGAGAGTAGGCAAGAGACCCAGTACTTC. Amino acids: CSVESRQETQYF. Based on the CDR3 plus reference TRBV29-1 and TRBJ2-5, the full variable domain is SAVISQKPSRDICQRGTSLTIQCQVDSQVTMMFWYRQQPGQSLTLIATANQGSEATYESGFVIDKFPISRPNLTFSTLTVSNMSPEDSSIYLCSVESRQETQYFGPGTRLLVL.

J is TRBJ2-3 and V is TRBV5-1; TRBD2 matches at 11 bases. Germline-derived CDR1 and CDR2 are SGHRS and YFSETQ. The CDR3 runs 15 residues. Germline trimming cut 4 bases from V and 4 bases from J; bases unmatched to any gene: 5. CDR3 loop: CASSLSGGAADTQYF. In DNA, the CDR3 is TGCGCCAGCAGCCTTAGCGGGGGGGCGGCAGATACGCAGTATTTT.

The V gene is TRBV7-6, the J gene TRBJ2-1; D remains unclear. The CDR3 consists of 17 residues. Per the germline V gene, CDR1 is SGHVS and CDR2 is FNYEAQ. Trimming took 1 base from V and 0 from J, leaving 13 bases between them. The CDR3: CASSLDPPGSSYNEQFF. The CDR3 nucleotides read TGTGCCAGCAGCTTAGACCCCCCCGGTAGCTCCTACAATGAGCAGTTCTTC.

This clone was seen more than once but under ten times. The CDR3 loop reads CASSIEGRQGNQPQHF. CDR3 bases: TGTGCCAGTAGTATAGAAGGGAGGCAGGGCAATCAGCCCCAGCATTTT. This chain links TRBV19 with TRBJ1-5; no clear D gene. The CDR3 has 16 amino acids. Germline loops: CDR1 LNHDA, CDR2 SQIVND (reference sequence). V was trimmed by 0 bases and J by 2 bases, leaving 11 bases between them.

This clone was picked up a small number of times. This chain connects TRBV6-4 to TRBJ2-2; no clear D. Trimming pared 6 bases from V and 0 bases from J, leaving 11 bases between. The CDR3 loop spans 15 amino acids. Germline V gene data show CDR1 as MRHNA and CDR2 as SNTAGT. The CDR3 loop is CASSTLRTNTGELFF. The CDR3 bases are TGTGCCAGCAGCACACTTCGTACGAACACCGGGGAGCTGTTTTTT.

J is TRBJ1-5 and V is TRBV2, with unresolved D. This CDR3 has 16 amino acids. The V gene's germline CDR1 is SNHLY and CDR2 FYNNEI. With 3 bases removed from V and 0 bases from J, the gap between germline ends came to 12 bases. CDR3 sequence reads: CASSEVQPYSNQPQHF. The CDR3 nucleotides are TGTGCCAGCAGTGAGGTCCAGCCCTATAGCAATCAGCCCCAGCATTTT.